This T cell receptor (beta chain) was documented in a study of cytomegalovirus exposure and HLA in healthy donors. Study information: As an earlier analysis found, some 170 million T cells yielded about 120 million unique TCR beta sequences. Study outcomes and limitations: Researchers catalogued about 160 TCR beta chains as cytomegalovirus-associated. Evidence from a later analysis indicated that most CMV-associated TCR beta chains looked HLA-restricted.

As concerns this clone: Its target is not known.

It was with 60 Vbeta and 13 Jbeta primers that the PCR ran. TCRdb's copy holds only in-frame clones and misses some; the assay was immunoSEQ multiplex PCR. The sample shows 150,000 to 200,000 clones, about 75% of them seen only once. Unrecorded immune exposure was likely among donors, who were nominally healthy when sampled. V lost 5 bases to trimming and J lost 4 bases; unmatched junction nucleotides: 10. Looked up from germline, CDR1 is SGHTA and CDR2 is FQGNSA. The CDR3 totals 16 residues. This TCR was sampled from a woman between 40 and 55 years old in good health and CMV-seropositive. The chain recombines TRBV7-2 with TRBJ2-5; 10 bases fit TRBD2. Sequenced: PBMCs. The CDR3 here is CASSLFPSGSSETQYF. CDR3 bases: TGTGCCAGCAGCCTCTTCCCTAGCGGGAGTTCAGAGACCCAGTACTTC.